The present T cell receptor (beta chain) was sequenced within a study of CD8+ T cells in alopecia areata. The overall study: Treated patients received oral tofacitinib, 5 to 10 mg twice daily.

RNA extraction and reverse transcription yielded cDNA as sequencing template. The assay was immunoSEQ multiplex PCR, and TCRdb's table has in-frame clones only and misses some. The top ten clones hold about 6.3% of a sample with 130,000 to 150,000 clones, more than 45% of them seen once. The investigators collected lesional scalp punch biopsies and peripheral blood from alopecia areata patients. The ends were cut back, 3 bases at V and 4 bases at J, with 6 bases in the middle. This CDR3 is 12 amino acids long. The germline gives CDR1 MNHEY, CDR2 SMNVEV (reference sequence). Material: CD4+ T cells sorted from blood. The genes are TRBV27 and TRBJ1-1; D not certain. The clonotype comes from a human donor with alopecia areata. The CDR3 DNA sequence: TGTGCCAGCAGTTTCGCGGGCACTGAAGCTTTCTTT. This codes for CASSFAGTEAFF.